A selection of T cell receptor beta chains follows, all from one sample in a study of cytomegalovirus exposure and HLA in healthy donors. Some clones are missing from TCRdb's copy, which holds only in-frame ones; the method was immunoSEQ multiplex PCR. The sample shows 150,000 to 200,000 clones, 81% of them seen only once. The sequencing sample was made of PBMCs. Receptors were obtained from a woman aged 18-29 years in good health and CMV-seropositive. Both conserved end residues are part of each CDR3. The D gene is left open where the match is weak. Not all rows give a size; the values are once, few, many and, for expanded clones, a class.

V gene	J gene	clone size	D gene	CDR3 protein	CDR3 DNA
TRBV5-4	TRBJ1-6	.	TRBD1	CASSLRDRDNSPLHF	TGTGCCAGCAGCTTAAGGGACAGAGATAATTCACCCCTCCACTTT
TRBV4-1	TRBJ2-5	.	TRBD2	CASSPILLAGEETQYF	TGCGCCAGCAGTCCAATACTACTAGCGGGGGAAGAGACCCAGTACTTC
TRBV4-2	TRBJ2-7	.	TRBD1	CASSREGTGLYEQYF	TGTGCCAGCAGCCGGGAAGGGACAGGGCTCTACGAGCAGTACTTC
TRBV5-1	TRBJ2-7	.	TRBD1	CASSLHRGSPSYEQYF	TGCGCCAGCAGCTTGCACAGGGGAAGTCCCTCCTACGAGCAGTACTTC
TRBV5-4	TRBJ1-1	.	.	CASSLEVGLQRTEAFF	TGTGCCAGCAGCTTGGAAGTTGGACTCCAGAGGACTGAAGCTTTCTTT
TRBV4-2	TRBJ1-1	few	.	CASSLSMNTEAFF	TGTGCCAGCAGCCTATCTATGAACACTGAAGCTTTCTTT
TRBV7-9	TRBJ2-1	.	.	CASSSGENEQFF	TGTGCCAGCAGCTCAGGTGAAAATGAGCAGTTCTTC
TRBV6-1	TRBJ1-3	.	TRBD1	CASRVTGGDGNTIYF	TGTGCCAGCAGAGTAACAGGGGGCGACGGAAACACCATATATTTT
TRBV7-6	TRBJ2-1	.	.	CASSGQPKNEQFF	TGTGCCAGCTCAGGGCAGCCAAAAAATGAGCAGTTCTTC
TRBV7-2	TRBJ1-3	.	.	CAREDGPSSGNTIYF	TGTGCCAGGGAGGACGGCCCGAGCTCTGGAAACACCATATATTTT
TRBV7-9	TRBJ2-7	.	TRBD1	CASSFAGTGGHEQYF	TGTGCCAGCAGCTTCGCCGGGACAGGGGGCCACGAGCAGTACTTC
TRBV7-3	TRBJ1-1	.	TRBD1	CASRRGTGGASGEAFF	TGTGCCAGCAGACGGGGGACAGGGGGCGCCTCTGGTGAAGCTTTCTTT
TRBV5-1	TRBJ1-1	.	.	CASSYDSTEAFF	TGCGCCAGCAGCTACGACAGCACTGAAGCTTTCTTT
TRBV6-5	TRBJ2-5	few	.	CASSYGGGRQYF	TGTGCCAGCAGTTACGGGGGGGGGCGACAGTACTTC
TRBV5-4	TRBJ1-5	.	.	CASSLRGNQPQHF	TGTGCCAGCAGCTTGAGAGGGAATCAGCCCCAGCATTTT
TRBV7-9	TRBJ1-2	.	.	CASSLGGQWINYGYTF	TGTGCCAGCAGCTTAGGAGGACAGTGGATCAACTATGGCTACACCTTC
TRBV19	TRBJ1-2	.	TRBD1	CASSIPGQGYGYTF	TGTGCCAGTAGTATTCCGGGACAGGGGTATGGCTACACCTTC
TRBV5-4	TRBJ1-2	few	.	CASSLTGETYGYTF	TGTGCCAGCAGCCTCACGGGGGAAACATATGGCTACACCTTC
TRBV10-2	TRBJ2-1	.	.	CASSEIWGDDEQFF	TGCGCCAGCAGTGAGATTTGGGGAGACGATGAGCAGTTCTTC
TRBV5-1	TRBJ2-1	.	TRBD2	CASSLAGGHNEQFF	TGCGCCAGCAGCTTAGCGGGGGGCCACAATGAGCAGTTCTTC
TRBV18	TRBJ2-7	.	TRBD1	CASSPRDRGKEQYF	TGTGCCAGCTCACCACGGGACAGGGGGAAAGAGCAGTACTTC